The 28 T cell receptor beta chains in this list originate from one sample, sequenced in a study of cytomegalovirus exposure and HLA in healthy donors. Researchers ran the PCR with 60 Vbeta and 13 Jbeta primers. Clones were sequenced by immunoSEQ multiplex PCR, and TCRdb holds only the in-frame ones, with some missing. The table lists around 240,000 clones, roughly 82% of them singletons, with 5.4% in the top ten. The source material was PBMCs. The origin of the receptors is a middle-aged woman in good health and CMV-seropositive.

This clone was detected a few times. This rearrangement joins TRBV28 to TRBJ1-1, with a possible D match to TRBD1 (5 bases). CDR1 and CDR2 from the germline V gene are MDHEN and SYDVKM. The CDR3 spans 14 residues. V shed 2 bases and J shed 5 bases, with 12 bases lying between them. Written as DNA, the CDR3 is TGTGCCAGCAGTTTACCTATGCCAGGGACTGAAGCTTTCTTT. Its protein product is CASSLPMPGTEAFF.

The gene calls are TRBV19 and TRBJ2-1, with 9 bases aligning to TRBD2. V trimming: 3 bases; J trimming: 7 bases; junction bases outside the gene matches: 7. CDR3 length: 15 amino acids. The V gene's germline CDR1 is LNHDA and CDR2 SQIVND (reference sequence). CDR3 sequence reads: CASSIARGGGNEQFF. The CDR3 nucleotides are TGTGCCAGTAGTATTGCGCGGGGGGGCGGAAATGAGCAGTTCTTC.

The CDR3 region is CASSLIGTGGEKLFF. In DNA form, the CDR3 reads TGTGCCAGCAGCTTGATAGGGACAGGAGGGGAAAAACTGTTTTTT. The chain has TRBV7-9 and TRBJ1-4, with 8 bases identical to TRBD1. CDR1 is SEHNR and CDR2 is FQNEAQ in the germline V gene (reference sequence). V was clipped by 3 bases and J by 8 bases; unmatched bases: 8. The length of the CDR3 is 15 residues.

CDR3 protein: CASSVLASGGETQYF. In DNA form, the CDR3 reads TGTGCCAGCAGCGTATTAGCTAGCGGGGGCGAGACCCAGTACTTC. V is TRBV9 and J is TRBJ2-5; 10 bases fit TRBD2. There are 15 residues in the CDR3. V lost 1 base to trimming and J lost 5 bases; unmatched junction nucleotides: 5. Germline CDR1 reads SGDLS; CDR2 reads YYNGEE.

J is TRBJ2-2 and V is TRBV4-1; 8 nucleotides line up with TRBD2. Trimming cost V 4 bases and J 3 bases; bases outside gene matches: 13. The CDR3 sequence is 18 residues long. Germline V lookup: CDR1 MGHRA, CDR2 YSYEKL. CDR3 DNA: TGCGCCAGCAGCCCTACTAGCGGAGGGCGGGTGTACACCGGGGAGCTGTTTTTT. It is translated as CASSPTSGGRVYTGELFF.

This chain links TRBV7-2 with TRBJ2-3; the match to TRBD2 covers 8 bases. Germline lookup yields CDR1 SGHTA and CDR2 FQGNSA. This CDR3 contains 18 residues. V lost 0 bases to trimming and J lost 0 bases; unmatched junction nucleotides: 8. The CDR3 region has the DNA TGTGCCAGCAGCTTAGCGGGGATTAGCGGGATTAGCACAGATACGCAGTATTTT. Translated, it gives CASSLAGISGISTDTQYF.

This clone was picked up one time. The chain carries TRBV15 and TRBJ2-1, with a weak D call TRBD1 (5 bases). CDR3 length equals 14 residues. Between the trimmed V and J ends, which lost 1 base and 4 bases, there was a span of 8 bases. Germline CDR1 and CDR2: LNHNV and YYDKDF (reference sequence). As DNA, the CDR3 is TGTGCCACCAGCAGAGCCAGGGCTTACAATGAGCAGTTCTTC. It is translated as CATSRARAYNEQFF.

This clone was observed a single time. The genes are TRBV6-5 and TRBJ1-5; D gene uncertain. CDR3 length equals 14 residues. Trimming stripped 4 bases from V and 6 bases from J, with 13 bases between. Germline V gives CDR1 MNHEY, CDR2 SVGAGI. The CDR3 loop reads CASSSGLPRQPQHF. CDR3 sequence (DNA): TGTGCCAGCAGTTCGGGGTTGCCCCGTCAGCCCCAGCATTTT.

The CDR3 spells CASSLAGTAFGELFF. CDR3 DNA: TGTGCCAGCAGCTTGGCCGGGACAGCGTTCGGGGAGCTGTTTTTT. V and J are TRBV5-4 and TRBJ2-2; 7 bases agree with TRBD1. Unmatched junction bases numbered 6, after V lost 0 bases and J lost 7 bases. This CDR3 has 15 residues. Germline CDR1 and CDR2: SGHNT and YYREEE (reference sequence).

The rearrangement joins TRBV27 to TRBJ1-2, with 8 bases lining up with TRBD1. The CDR3 covers 15 residues. CDR1 and CDR2 (germline): MNHEY, SMNVEV (reference sequence). V lost 1 base and J lost 10; bases outside the gene matches: 11. CDR3 sequence (DNA): TGTGCCAGCAGTTTATTCCCTAACAGGGGGAGTGACTACACCTTC. The encoded protein is CASSLFPNRGSDYTF.

The chain carries TRBV10-3 and TRBJ1-4; the match to TRBD1 covers 7 bases. CDR1 ENHRY and CDR2 SYGVKD come from the germline V gene. V shed 2 bases, J shed 7 bases, and the junction held 10 bases outside the gene matches. This CDR3 is 16 amino acids long. This CDR3 is CAISEESYRGGEKLFF. The CDR3 DNA is TGTGCCATCAGTGAGGAGAGTTACAGGGGTGGTGAAAAACTGTTTTTT.

The chain links TRBV27 to TRBJ1-6, with D possibly TRBD1 on 6 matching bases. The ends were cut back, 6 bases at V and 4 bases at J, with 13 bases in the middle. CDR1 and CDR2 from the germline V gene are MNHEY and SMNVEV (reference sequence). The CDR3 extends over 15 amino acids. Here the CDR3 reads CASRTDRRYNSPLHF. For the CDR3, the DNA is TGTGCCAGCAGGACAGACAGGCGTTATAATTCACCCCTCCACTTT.

This clone was seen more than once but under ten times. The gene calls are TRBV6-6 and TRBJ2-3, with 9 nucleotides matching TRBD2. Trimming cost V 6 bases and J 4 bases; bases outside gene matches: 11. The CDR3 runs to 16 residues. Germline assignment: CDR1 MNHNY and CDR2 SVGAGI (reference sequence). The CDR3 region has the DNA TGTGCCAGCAGCCCGAAGGGAGCGGGGGGATCAGATACGCAGTATTTT. Protein product: CASSPKGAGGSDTQYF.

This clone was seen a few times. The junction shows a germline mismatch at one end, possibly a read error. The V call is TRBV7-7, the J call TRBJ2-2, with 9 nucleotides matching TRBD2. CDR1 is SSHAT, CDR2 FNYEAQ, per germline (reference sequence). The CDR3 covers 16 residues. This CDR3 is CASSPVAGVDTGELFF. The CDR3 DNA reads as TGTGCTAGCAGCCCCGTAGCGGGAGTAGACACCGGGGAGCTGTTTTTT.

V is TRBV27 and J is TRBJ1-1; the match to TRBD1 covers 11 bases. The V segment lost 3 bases and the J segment 0 bases; nucleotides outside the gene matches: 12. Germline assignment: CDR1 MNHEY and CDR2 SMNVEV (reference sequence). The CDR3 loop spans 19 amino acids. CDR3 protein: CASSLRTGGYLGVNTEAFF. CDR3 bases: TGTGCCAGCAGTTTGAGGACAGGGGGCTATTTGGGAGTGAACACTGAAGCTTTCTTT.

The chain has TRBV2 and TRBJ1-5, with 9 bases lining up with TRBD1. The CDR3 has 15 amino acids. Germline CDR1 is SNHLY and CDR2 is FYNNEI. With 4 bases clipped from V and 12 bases from J, the junction kept 13 bases outside the gene matches. The CDR3 reads CASSVGQGKNMDQHF. CDR3 nucleotide sequence: TGTGCCAGCAGTGTCGGACAGGGGAAAAATATGGACCAGCATTTT. Using reference TRBV2 and TRBJ1-5 for the parts outside the CDR3, the full variable domain is EPEVTQTPSHQVTQMGQEVILRCVPISNHLYFYWYRQILGQKVEFLVSFYNNEISEKSEIFDDQFSVERPDGSNFTLKIRSTKLEDSAMYFCASSVGQGKNMDQHFGDGTRLSIL.

V usage is TRBV19 and J usage is TRBJ1-5, with a possible D match to TRBD1 (6 bases). The CDR3 totals 14 residues. The V gene's germline CDR1 is LNHDA and CDR2 SQIVND (reference sequence). Between the trimmed V and J ends, which lost 6 bases and 5 bases, there was a span of 14 bases. The CDR3 DNA follows: TGTGCCAGTAGATCAGCGGCAGGGGATCAGCCCCAGCATTTT. Its translation is CASRSAAGDQPQHF.

This chain uses TRBV10-2 with TRBJ2-7, with 7 bases that match TRBD2. The CDR3 length is 15 residues. The germline V gene has CDR1 WSHSY and CDR2 SAAADI. The V and J ends lost 2 bases and 0 bases, in that order; junction bases with no gene match: 4. The CDR3 DNA is TGCGCCAGCAGTGAGAAGCGGGACCACTCCTACGAGCAGTACTTC. Amino acid sequence: CASSEKRDHSYEQYF.

Comment on this clone: Other DNA sequences within the sample encode an identical CDR3. CDR3 in DNA: TGTGCCAGCAGTTGGCAGGGAAATAACAATTCACCCCTCCACTTT. It encodes CASSWQGNNNSPLHF. The gene calls are TRBV6-6 and TRBJ1-6; D is perhaps TRBD1 (5 bases). CDR1 is MNHNY, CDR2 SVGAGI, per germline (reference sequence). This CDR3 region has 15 residues. Trimming removed 4 bases from V and 7 bases from J, with 14 bases in between.

In DNA, the CDR3 is TGTGCCAGCAGCCCGCTCTCGGATAGGGGGCAGGACAATGAGCAGTTCTTC. This codes for CASSPLSDRGQDNEQFF. The chain carries TRBV14 and TRBJ2-1, with 7 bases matching TRBD1. This CDR3 comprises 17 residues. Germline V gene sequence: CDR1 SGHDN, CDR2 FVKESK. The ends lost 4 bases at V and 5 bases at J; junction bases unmatched: 14.

V gene TRBV19 combines with J gene TRBJ1-1; 9 bases are a match to TRBD1. CDR1 and CDR2 from the germline V gene are LNHDA and SQIVND (reference sequence). The CDR3 runs 14 residues. V shed 5 bases and J 5 bases; nucleotides not matched to a gene: 6. CDR3 region: CASSALQGATEAFF. CDR3 coding DNA: TGTGCCAGTAGTGCGCTACAGGGGGCGACTGAAGCTTTCTTT. Full variable domain (outside the CDR3, taken from reference TRBV19 and TRBJ1-1): DGGITQSPKYLFRKEGQNVTLSCEQNLNHDAMYWYRQDPGQGLRLIYYSQIVNDFQKGDIAEGYSVSREKKESFPLTVTSAQKNPTAFYLCASSALQGATEAFFGQGTRLTVV.

The CDR3 sequence is CASSPLAGGRDTQYF. In nucleotides, the CDR3 is TGTGCCAGCAGCCCACTAGCGGGGGGTAGAGATACGCAGTATTTT. The chain couples TRBV6-5 to TRBJ2-3; TRBD2 matches at 12 bases. The trim removed 6 bases at V and 5 bases at J, leaving 6 bases unmatched. Per the germline V gene, CDR1 is MNHEY and CDR2 is SVGAGI. CDR3 length: 15 amino acids.

The CDR3 sequence is CASSLEGQYNSPLHF. The CDR3 DNA follows: TGTGCCAGCAGTCTGGAGGGACAGTATAATTCACCCCTCCACTTT. This sequence joins TRBV5-6 and TRBJ1-6, with 7 bases that match TRBD1. V trimming: 5 bases; J trimming: 4 bases; junction bases outside the gene matches: 6. The CDR3 extends over 15 amino acids. Germline values: CDR1 SGHDT, CDR2 YYEEEE. Together with reference TRBV5-6 and TRBJ1-6, the CDR3 gives the full variable domain: DAGVTQSPTHLIKTRGQQVTLRCSPKSGHDTVSWYQQALGQGPQFIFQYYEEEERQRGNFPDRFSGHQFPNYSSELNVNALLLGDSALYLCASSLEGQYNSPLHFGNGTRLTVT.

The V gene is TRBV6-1, the J gene TRBJ2-7, with 8 bases fitting TRBD1. The CDR3 runs 13 residues. V lost 6 bases and J lost 3; bases outside the gene matches: 4. Germline V gives CDR1 MNHNS, CDR2 SASEGT. CDR3 protein: CASRFTGGYEQYF. As DNA, the CDR3 is TGTGCCAGCAGATTTACAGGGGGCTACGAGCAGTACTTC.

The gene calls are TRBV19 and TRBJ1-3; D may be TRBD1 (6 bases). Germline assignment: CDR1 LNHDA and CDR2 SQIVND (reference sequence). This CDR3 contains 15 residues. Trimming cost V 5 bases and J 0 bases, with 11 bases left between them. The CDR3 sequence is CASSPDRISGNTIYF. The CDR3 nucleotides read TGTGCCAGTAGTCCCGACAGGATCTCTGGAAACACCATATATTTT.

This clone was detected only once. The junction differs from germline at one of its ends, possibly a read error. This same CDR3 is encoded by further DNA sequences in the sample. The chain combines TRBV10-3 with TRBJ2-7; 7 bases match TRBD1. Germline lookup yields CDR1 ENHRY and CDR2 SYGVKD. CDR3 size: 14 residues. CDR3 DNA sequence: TGCGCCATCAGTGATACTGGGACAGCCTACGAGCAGTACTTC. It codes for CAISDTGTAYEQYF.

The chain joins TRBV18 to TRBJ2-7, with 8 bases aligning to TRBD1. CDR1 is KGHSH and CDR2 is LQKENI in the germline V gene. The CDR3 consists of 14 residues. Losses at the gene ends were 0 bases for V and 4 bases for J; bases not matched to a gene: 2. CDR3: CASSPPNRGYEQYF. For the CDR3, the DNA is TGTGCCAGCTCACCACCGAACAGGGGGTACGAGCAGTACTTC.

The chain uses TRBV12-5 and TRBJ2-1, with 9 bases matching TRBD2. The CDR3 runs 17 residues. Germline V gene lookup returns CDR1 LGHNT and CDR2 FRNRAP. With 1 base clipped from V and 2 bases from J, the junction kept 6 bases outside the gene matches. This CDR3 reads CASGLGSLAGTYNEQFF. Written as DNA, the CDR3 is TGTGCTAGTGGTTTGGGATCACTAGCGGGCACCTACAATGAGCAGTTCTTC.